This entry features one TCR beta chain sequence. This CDR3 spans 13 amino acids. V was trimmed by 4 bases and J by 4 bases, leaving 10 bases between them. Germline V gives CDR1 ENHRY, CDR2 SYGVKD. These data belong to a study of cytomegalovirus exposure and HLA in healthy donors. Assay used: immunoSEQ multiplex PCR; TCRdb lists only in-frame clones, some missing. The table has some 100,000 clones, 88% seen once. The J gene is TRBJ2-5, the V gene TRBV10-3; D perhaps matches TRBD2 (7 bases). What was sequenced was PBMCs. The source is a man younger than 35 in good health and CMV-seronegative. As DNA, the CDR3 is TGTGCCATCAGTGTGCGGGGGCGAGAGACCCAGTACTTC. Its protein product is CAISVRGRETQYF.